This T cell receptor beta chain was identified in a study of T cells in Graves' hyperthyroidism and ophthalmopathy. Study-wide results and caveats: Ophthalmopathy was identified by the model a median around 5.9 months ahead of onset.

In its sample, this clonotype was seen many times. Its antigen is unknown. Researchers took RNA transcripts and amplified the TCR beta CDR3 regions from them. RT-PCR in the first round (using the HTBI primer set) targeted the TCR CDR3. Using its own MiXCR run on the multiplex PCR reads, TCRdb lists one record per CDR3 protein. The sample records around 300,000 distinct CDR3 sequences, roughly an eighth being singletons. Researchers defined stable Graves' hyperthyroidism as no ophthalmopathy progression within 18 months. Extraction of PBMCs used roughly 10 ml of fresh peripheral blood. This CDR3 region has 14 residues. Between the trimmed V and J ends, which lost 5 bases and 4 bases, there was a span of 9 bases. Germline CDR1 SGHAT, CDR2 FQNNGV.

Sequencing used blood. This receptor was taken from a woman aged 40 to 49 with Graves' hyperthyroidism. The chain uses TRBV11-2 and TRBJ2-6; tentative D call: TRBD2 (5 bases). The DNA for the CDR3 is TGTGCCAGCAGCGCGATAGCGGGGGCCAACGTCCTGACTTTC. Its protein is CASSAIAGANVLTF.